The T cell receptor beta chain under discussion was sequenced for a study of T cells in Graves' hyperthyroidism and ophthalmopathy. Regarding the study as a whole: Within blood appeared most thyroid clonotypes that had expanded above 0.001.

Germline V gene lookup returns CDR1 SEHNR and CDR2 FQNEAQ (reference sequence). V was pared by 3 bases and J by 4 bases, with 7 bases between. The CDR3 length is 13 residues. A word on this clonotype: The antigen is not known.

Amplified TCR beta CDR3 regions derived from RNA transcripts. First-round RT-PCR of the TCR CDR3 relied on the HTBI primer set. TCRdb redid the calling of the multiplex PCR reads with MiXCR, one entry per CDR3 protein. The sample includes over 500,000 distinct CDR3 sequences, 15% to 20% of them seen just once. The sequence was collected from a woman under 40 with Graves' ophthalmopathy. The chain carries TRBV7-9 and TRBJ2-1, with D hard to call. Specimen: blood. The CDR3 region is CASSFSDYNEQFF. CDR3 coding DNA: TGTGCCAGCAGCTTTTCGGATTACAATGAGCAGTTCTTC.